The rows below give T cell receptor beta chains drawn from one sample of a study of blood T cell repertoires in COVID-19. The method was immunoSEQ multiplex PCR; TCRdb's version includes in-frame clones alone and lacks a portion of them. The table includes about 150,000 clones, around 90% detected once. The sequenced sample consisted of peripheral blood. The receptors derive from a man in his fifties with acute or convalescent COVID-19. The CDR3 runs from the conserved cysteine through the conserved F or W. The order of the fields is V gene, clone size, CDR3 length, J gene, CDR3 protein. Clone size is stated in some rows and not others, as once, few, many or a class when expanded.

TRBV2	.	13	TRBJ1-1	CASNRDTGTEAFF
TRBV27	.	13	TRBJ2-7	CASSLAGYYEQYF
TRBV24-1	.	14	TRBJ2-2	CATGGQLNTGKLFF
TRBV6-2/TRBV6-3	.	15	TRBJ1-5	CASSPTALSNQPQHF
TRBV28	.	15	TRBJ2-7	CASTLSSGTSYEQYF
TRBV7-6	.	18	TRBJ2-1	CASSLALQGQGSYNEQFF
TRBV6-1	.	16	TRBJ2-1	CASSGPGLAGGDEQFF
TRBV30	.	11	TRBJ1-2	CARGGFYGYTF
TRBV15	.	17	TRBJ1-5	CATSRDLSVYSNQPQHF
TRBV9	.	14	TRBJ1-1	CASSKQGSNTEAFF
TRBV19	.	11	TRBJ1-2	CATRTGNGYTF
TRBV24-1	.	14	TRBJ1-3	CATTNGTTGNTIYF
TRBV28	.	14	TRBJ2-3	CASRSRGGPDTQYF
TRBV11-2	.	15	TRBJ2-7	CASSLGLAGVYEQYF
TRBV28	few	14	TRBJ1-4	CASLLQGAGEKLFF
TRBV10-2	.	15	TRBJ2-1	CASRSGQGGNNEQFF
TRBV19	.	13	TRBJ2-1	CASSIGSVHEQFF
TRBV29-1	.	15	TRBJ2-1	CSVELSGSSYNEQFF
TRBV12-2	few	14	TRBJ1-2	CASRESPGQGPYTF
TRBV5-1	.	12	TRBJ2-1	CASSETGDPQFF
TRBV28	.	16	TRBJ1-5	CASSRQGVFGNQPQHF
TRBV7-9	.	11	TRBJ2-7	CASSRHYEQYF
TRBV7-9	once	16	TRBJ2-3	CASSSGQGPTTDTQYF
TRBV2	.	17	TRBJ2-5	CASSEKGLAGYQETQYF
TRBV5-4	.	13	TRBJ2-7	CASSPSRGYEQYF
TRBV15	few	18	TRBJ2-7	CATSRGSLRRGLHYEQYF
TRBV4-1	.	16	TRBJ2-1	CASSSPSGQGYNEQFF
TRBV15	.	16	TRBJ2-7	CATSRDPLAGEYEQYF
TRBV5-5	.	14	TRBJ1-2	CASSLEDRLYGYTF
TRBV14	.	15	TRBJ2-1	CASSQMALAGGEQFF
TRBV5-1	.	16	TRBJ2-1	CASSGTSGTWGHEQFF
TRBV23-1	once	16	TRBJ1-3	CASSPKSGQEGNTIYF
TRBV7-9	.	16	TRBJ1-2	CASSWGGQDPNYGYTF
TRBV29-1	.	15	TRBJ1-2	CSGLTGASGNYGYTF
TRBV18	.	17	TRBJ2-2	CASSSRRLAEVTGELFF
TRBV29-1	.	18	TRBJ2-1	CSVEDLWDRGQSYNEQFF
TRBV7-7	.	16	TRBJ2-1	CASSMGKGGAYNEQFF
TRBV14	few	12	TRBJ2-1	CASSPTGYEQFF
TRBV6-2/TRBV6-3	.	15	TRBJ2-7	CASSLGARGTYEQYF
TRBV5-6	once	15	TRBJ2-7	CASSLIGGGHYEQYF
TRBV7-2	few	17	TRBJ2-3	CASSSFFSGRLADTQYF
TRBV4-2	.	16	TRBJ2-7	CASSQDGLAGGYEQYF
TRBV29-1	.	16	TRBJ1-2	CSVGRIRGRANYGYTF
TRBV18	.	17	TRBJ1-4	CASSLNPTQGAGEKLFF
TRBV5-6	.	18	TRBJ1-6	CASSLGQGRFSYNSPLHF
TRBV30	.	13	TRBJ2-5	CAGTGSLQETQYF
TRBV7-2	.	15	TRBJ1-1	CAVIQVAAGSTEAFF
TRBV7-2	.	14	TRBJ1-5	CASSLTGNNQPQHF
TRBV28	.	14	TRBJ1-5	CASRGGQVNQPQHF
TRBV27	.	15	TRBJ1-1	CASSFGASGGTEAFF
TRBV6-2/TRBV6-3	.	14	TRBJ2-3	CASSYLGEEDTQYF
TRBV3-1/TRBV3-2	.	13	TRBJ2-1	CASSQTVRNEQFF
TRBV10-2	.	15	TRBJ2-7	CASSMPSGSSYEQYF
TRBV6-1	.	12	TRBJ1-5	CASSELLGAQHF
TRBV28	.	14	TRBJ2-7	CASSLSGSRYEQYF
TRBV10-3	.	16	TRBJ2-2	CATEVGRGANTGELFF
TRBV21-1	.	16	TRBJ2-3	CASSTRDRGATDTQYF
TRBV6-5	.	13	TRBJ1-1	CASRNRLNTEAFF
TRBV2	few	12	TRBJ2-1	CATAPGGVVQFF